The 25 T cell receptor beta chains below all came from one sample that was sequenced in a study of OX40 agonist ivuxolimab in advanced cancers. The assay was immunoSEQ multiplex PCR, and TCRdb's table has in-frame clones only and misses some. The table includes tens of thousands of clones, 75% to 90% detected once. The sequences come from CD4+ or CD8+ T cells sorted from blood, collected in a trial of the OX40 agonist ivuxolimab. All receptors derive from an adult with an advanced solid tumor such as melanoma, head and neck, liver or kidney cancer.

The J gene is TRBJ2-7, the V gene TRBV9; 10 bases map to TRBD2. Losses at the gene ends were 3 bases for V and 3 bases for J; bases not matched to a gene: 15. Germline V gives CDR1 SGDLS, CDR2 YYNGEE. This CDR3 has 18 amino acids. CDR3 DNA: TGTGCCAGCAGCGCCGGGGACAGTAGCGGGGGGATCCTCTACGAGCAGTACTTC. As protein: CASSAGDSSGGILYEQYF.

The V gene is TRBV29-1, the J gene TRBJ1-4, with a possible D match to TRBD1 (5 bases). The CDR3 is made up of 17 amino acids. The V end lost 8 bases, the J end lost 7 bases, and 29 bases lay between the germline ends. Germline lookup yields CDR1 SQVTM and CDR2 ANQGSEA. The CDR3 DNA follows: TGCAGCCCCATTTGGGGCTCCAAGAACATCGGAGGTGAAAAACTGTTTTTT. Amino acid sequence: CSPIWGSKNIGGEKLFF.

This clone was observed a single time. The chain has TRBV2 and TRBJ1-5, with no clear D. Trimming cost V 6 bases and J 3 bases, with 12 bases left between them. CDR1 and CDR2 (germline): SNHLY, FYNNEI. This CDR3 comprises 14 residues. The CDR3 nucleotides are TGTGCCAGCAGCCTAAGGGATAACAATCAGCCCCAGCATTTT. Its translation is CASSLRDNNQPQHF.

The chain joins TRBV7-6 to TRBJ2-7; TRBD2 might be the D (5 bases). Germline CDR1 SGHVS, CDR2 FNYEAQ. There are 18 residues in the CDR3. Trimming removed 0 bases at V and 4 bases at J, with 22 bases between. In DNA form, the CDR3 reads TGTGCCAGCAGCTTAGCACCCATCGGCGGGTCGGGCGCTTACGAGCAGTACTTC. Protein product: CASSLAPIGGSGAYEQYF.

V is TRBV7-8 and J is TRBJ2-7, with D perhaps TRBD2 (6 bases). Per germline, CDR1 SGHVS and CDR2 FQNEAQ. V was cut by 1 base and J by 1 base, with 8 bases left in between. The CDR3 is 14 amino acids. CDR3 region: CASSLGGGSYEQYF. CDR3 nucleotide sequence: TGTGCCAGCAGCTTAGGTGGGGGGTCCTACGAGCAGTACTTC.

The chain employs TRBV6-1 and TRBJ2-3; maybe TRBD1 (7 bases). Trimming removed 4 bases from V and 5 bases from J, with 16 bases in between. The CDR3 sequence is 15 residues long. Germline CDR1 reads MNHNS; CDR2 reads SASEGT. CDR3 nucleotides: TGTGCCAGCAGTGTACGATCAGGGGGGATAGATACGCAGTATTTT. Translating gives CASSVRSGGIDTQYF.

This clone was observed once. V gene TRBV5-4 combines with J gene TRBJ2-7; D is unclear. This CDR3 is 14 amino acids long. The germline V and J ends were trimmed by 1 base and 0 bases, with 8 bases remaining between them. Looked up from germline, CDR1 is SGHNT and CDR2 is YYREEE (reference sequence). The CDR3 DNA is TGTGCCAGCAGCTTGACAAGTAGCTCCTACGAGCAGTACTTC. The encoded protein is CASSLTSSSYEQYF. The variable domain in full, completed from reference TRBV5-4 and TRBJ2-7, reads ETGVTQSPTHLIKTRGQQVTLRCSSQSGHNTVSWYQQALGQGPQFIFQYYREEENGRGNFPPRFSGLQFPNYSSELNVNALELDDSALYLCASSLTSSSYEQYFGPGTRLTVT.

This rearrangement joins TRBV29-1 to TRBJ2-5, with 8 bases that match TRBD2. This CDR3 comprises 13 residues. Germline trimming cut 5 bases from V and 2 bases from J; bases unmatched to any gene: 4. Per germline, CDR1 SQVTM and CDR2 ANQGSEA. This CDR3 reads CSVRERGQETQYF. The CDR3 region has the DNA TGCAGCGTTAGGGAGCGGGGGCAAGAGACCCAGTACTTC.

The V call is TRBV7-9, the J call TRBJ2-7, with 8 bases matching TRBD2. The J segment lost 4 bases and the V segment lost 1 base, leaving 9 bases of the junction unmatched. The CDR3 loop spans 16 amino acids. Per germline, CDR1 SEHNR and CDR2 FQNEAQ (reference sequence). For the CDR3, the DNA is TGTGCCAGCAGCTTAGGCGGCGGGGGGAATATTTACGAGCAGTACTTC. Protein sequence: CASSLGGGGNIYEQYF.

This clone was detected only a few times. V usage is TRBV2 and J usage is TRBJ2-7; no firm D call. The CDR3 consists of 13 residues. Between the trimmed V and J ends, which lost 4 bases and 5 bases, there was a span of 12 bases. Germline CDR1 SNHLY, CDR2 FYNNEI. This CDR3 is CASSVGAVHEQYF. In nucleotides, the CDR3 is TGTGCCAGCAGTGTAGGAGCCGTACACGAGCAGTACTTC.

The J gene is TRBJ1-2, the V gene TRBV19; no reliable D call. The germline V gene encodes CDR1 LNHDA and CDR2 SQIVND (reference sequence). The CDR3 sequence is 17 residues long. Trimming removed 4 bases from V and 0 bases from J, with 18 bases in between. The CDR3 region is CASSSNYGEKANYGYTF. Written as DNA, the CDR3 is TGTGCCAGTAGTAGCAATTACGGGGAGAAGGCTAACTATGGCTACACCTTC.

This chain connects TRBV6-6 to TRBJ2-7; 8 bases align to TRBD2. V gave up 6 bases and J gave up 3 bases; unmatched junction bases: 13. CDR3 length equals 16 residues. Per the germline V gene, CDR1 is MNHNY and CDR2 is SVGAGI (reference sequence). The CDR3 region has the DNA TGTGCCAGCAGGAAAGGACTAGCATCGATCGGCTACGAGCAGTACTTC. It specifies CASRKGLASIGYEQYF.

This clone has only a few counts. J is TRBJ1-4 and V is TRBV10-3; tentative D call: TRBD1 (5 bases). Germline values: CDR1 ENHRY, CDR2 SYGVKD. The CDR3 covers 14 residues. The ends were cut back, 6 bases at V and 0 bases at J, with 8 bases in the middle. In DNA form, the CDR3 reads TGTGCCATCAGGGGGGGTTCAACTAATGAAAAACTGTTTTTT. This sequence encodes CAIRGGSTNEKLFF.

This clone was found once. The chain is built from TRBV21-1 and TRBJ1-1; no check of the table's D call, TRBD1, against the DNA was made. TRBV21-1 is a recognized pseudogene. The CDR3 loop spans 20 amino acids. The CDR3 here is CASSKGVGTGVSNLNTEAFF. As DNA, the CDR3 is TGTGCCAGCAGCAAAGGAGTAGGTACAGGGGTTTCCAATTTGAACACTGAAGCTTTCTTT.

The rearrangement links TRBV28 to TRBJ2-7, with D maybe TRBD2 (6 bases). Deletions cut 6 bases from V and 2 bases from J, with 20 bases between. CDR1 is MDHEN and CDR2 is SYDVKM in the germline V gene. This CDR3 is built from 16 residues. The CDR3 DNA follows: TGTGCCAGCAGGCCGGGCGGGGAGGTCATGCCCTACGAGCAGTACTTC. This codes for CASRPGGEVMPYEQYF.

The chain employs TRBV6-5 and TRBJ2-3; 8 nucleotides align to TRBD1. The CDR3 extends over 14 amino acids. Trimming took 4 bases from V and 4 from J; bases not matched to a gene: 4. The germline gives CDR1 MNHEY, CDR2 SVGAGI. CDR3 bases: TGTGCCAGCAGTTCAGGGACAGGCTCAGATACGCAGTATTTT. Amino acids: CASSSGTGSDTQYF.

This chain uses TRBV9 with TRBJ2-3; D remains unclear. CDR1 and CDR2 (germline): SGDLS, YYNGEE. V was trimmed by 0 bases and J by 5 bases, leaving 4 bases between them. The CDR3 is made up of 12 amino acids. The CDR3 is CASSVEGDTQYF. The CDR3 DNA reads TGTGCCAGCAGCGTAGAGGGAGATACGCAGTATTTT.

V is TRBV19 and J is TRBJ1-5; possibly TRBD1 for D (6 bases). The CDR3 length is 15 residues. The germline CDR1 and CDR2 sequences are LNHDA and SQIVND (reference sequence). V was trimmed by 0 bases and J by 7 bases, leaving 13 bases between them. The CDR3 DNA follows: TGTGCCAGTAGTATAGATAACAGGGTGGACCAGCCCCAGCATTTT. The encoded protein is CASSIDNRVDQPQHF.

The chain uses TRBV19 and TRBJ1-2; D not certain. Trimming cost V 9 bases and J 2 bases, with 19 bases left between them. From germline, CDR1 is LNHDA and CDR2 SQIVND (reference sequence). This CDR3 has 15 residues. CDR3 sequence: CASETQAGSNYGYTF. The DNA for the CDR3 is TGTGCCAGCGAGACCCAGGCCGGGTCGAACTATGGCTACACCTTC. The variable domain in full, completed from reference TRBV19 and TRBJ1-2, reads DGGITQSPKYLFRKEGQNVTLSCEQNLNHDAMYWYRQDPGQGLRLIYYSQIVNDFQKGDIAEGYSVSREKKESFPLTVTSAQKNPTAFYLCASETQAGSNYGYTFGSGTRLTVV.

V usage is TRBV7-2 and J usage is TRBJ1-1; D is perhaps TRBD1 (5 bases). In germline, CDR1 is SGHTA, CDR2 FQGNSA. The CDR3 spans 15 residues. Deletions cut 3 bases from V and 1 base from J, with 12 bases between. CDR3 in DNA: TGTGCCAGCAGCTTCAGGGTCCCAGCGAACACTGAAGCTTTCTTT. Protein sequence: CASSFRVPANTEAFF.

The chain joins TRBV11-2 to TRBJ1-5; D not certain. Germline V gene lookup returns CDR1 SGHAT and CDR2 FQNNGV. Trimming took off 3 bases at V and 0 bases at J, with 12 bases between the two ends. CDR3 length equals 16 residues. The CDR3 DNA reads as TGTGCCAGCAGCTTTGGGTCTGGACTTAGCAATCAGCCCCAGCATTTT. This gives the protein CASSFGSGLSNQPQHF.

The V gene is TRBV7-9, the J gene TRBJ2-3; D is ambiguous. The V end lost 2 bases, the J end lost 4 bases, and 4 bases lay between the germline ends. CDR3 length: 12 residues. Germline assignment: CDR1 SEHNR and CDR2 FQNEAQ (reference sequence). The CDR3 DNA sequence: TGTGCCAGCAGCTTAATCTCAGATACGCAGTATTTT. Translating gives CASSLISDTQYF.

V gene TRBV2 combines with J gene TRBJ2-7; D is uncertain. The germline V and J ends were trimmed by 4 bases and 0 bases, with 10 bases remaining between them. The length of the CDR3 is 14 residues. Germline lookup yields CDR1 SNHLY and CDR2 FYNNEI. DNA for the CDR3: TGTGCCAGCAGTGTTTCCATATACTCCTACGAGCAGTACTTC. It yields the protein CASSVSIYSYEQYF.

The J gene is TRBJ2-1, the V gene TRBV7-8, with TRBD2 matching over 7 bases. Germline V CDR1 and CDR2: SGHVS, FQNEAQ. Germline trimming cut 6 bases from V and 8 bases from J; bases unmatched to any gene: 10. The CDR3 consists of 14 residues. In nucleotides, the CDR3 is TGTGCCAGCAGTTCCACCGGGACTAAATATGAGCAGTTCTTC. Amino acid sequence: CASSSTGTKYEQFF.

The chain is built from TRBV7-9 and TRBJ1-3; D might be TRBD1 (6 bases). The CDR3 sequence is 17 residues long. Germline assignment: CDR1 SEHNR and CDR2 FQNEAQ (reference sequence). The ends were cut back, 5 bases at V and 1 base at J, with 18 bases in the middle. CDR3 coding DNA: TGTGCCAGCAGCCGGGGGATAGACGGACAGTCTGGAAACACCATATATTTT. It translates to CASSRGIDGQSGNTIYF.